The clone carrying this T cell receptor (beta chain) was recorded once. The data belong to a study of blood T cell repertoires in COVID-19. About the study: Acute and convalescent COVID-19 specimens originated in the United States, Italy and Spain. T cells, B-cell-depleted T cells, or PBMCs provided the cDNA or gDNA that served as material.

What the recovered Cohort 3 donors had was two negative PCRs, clearance, or symptom resolution. Per the authors' pipeline: Amplification with reference gene primers provided the estimates of nucleated cell counts. Here immunoSEQ multiplex PCR was the method, and the copy in TCRdb shows in-frame clones only, minus some. V and J calls and clone size are those listed in that table; D and trimming were worked out from the DNA. The table shows roughly 150,000 clones, with approximately 86% occurring only once. This TCR derives from a man in his 60s who had recovered from COVID-19. Sequencing was performed on PBMCs or T cells enriched from blood (not recorded which).

CDR3 DNA: TGTGCCAGCAGTGAAGGACAGGGGAGTCAGCCCCAGCATTTT. Translating it yields CASSEGQGSQPQHF. The rearrangement links TRBV2 to TRBJ1-5, with 8 bases lining up with TRBD1. The CDR3 has 14 amino acids. Germline CDR1 is SNHLY and CDR2 is FYNNEI. Germline trimming cut 1 base from V and 6 bases from J; bases unmatched to any gene: 2.